A single sample gave rise to the 25 T cell receptor beta chains below, sequenced in a study of regulatory T cells in long-lasting Graves disease. Through Arm-PCR of CDR3 regions and iRepertoire HTBI primers, TCR beta libraries were built. Each CDR3 protein gets one entry after TCRdb re-called the multiplex PCR reads with MiXCR. The sample holds roughly 440,000 distinct CDR3 sequences, about 16% seen once. Specified time point: newly diagnosed GD, antithyroid drugs for less than 3 months. The TCR library was made from RNA extracted from PBMCs. A further study also used this sample, focusing on T cells in Graves' hyperthyroidism and ophthalmopathy.

Material: peripheral blood mononuclear cells (PBMCs), obtained at new diagnosis, from a patient treated with antithyroid drugs. All receptors derive from a woman younger than 30 with Graves disease.

J is TRBJ2-3 and V is TRBV24-1, with TRBD2 as a possible D gene (6 bases). Germline V CDR1 and CDR2: KGHDR, SFDVKD. CDR3 length equals 12 residues. The V and J ends lost 9 bases and 4 bases respectively, with 10 bases between them. The CDR3: CATQDYSDTQYF. The CDR3, as DNA: TGTGCCACCCAGGACTACTCAGATACGCAGTATTTT.

This clonotype was seen just once. CDR3 sequence (DNA): TGTGCCAGCAGCGTAGACGTCCGCGAAAAACTGTTTTTT. It specifies CASSVDVREKLFF. The rearrangement links TRBV9 to TRBJ1-4, with unresolved D. The CDR3 loop spans 13 amino acids. The germline CDR1 and CDR2 sequences are SGDLS and YYNGEE. V dropped 0 bases and J dropped 8 bases, with 8 bases sitting between them. Looking up the rest from reference TRBV9 and TRBJ1-4 gives the full variable domain: DSGVTQTPKHLITATGQRVTLRCSPRSGDLSVYWYQQSLDQGLQFLIQYYNGEERAKGNILERFSAQQFPDLHSELNLSSLELGDSALYFCASSVDVREKLFFGSGTQLSVL.

This clonotype was observed a handful of times. The CDR3 sequence: CASSSGSGTSSYNEQFF. CDR3 bases: TGCGCCAGCAGCTCGGGAAGCGGAACAAGCTCCTACAATGAGCAGTTCTTC. The J gene is TRBJ2-1, the V gene TRBV5-1, with a tentative D call TRBD2 (5 bases). Germline lookup yields CDR1 SGHRS and CDR2 YFSETQ. This CDR3 has 17 residues. The V end lost 3 bases, the J end lost 0 bases, and 16 bases lay between the germline ends.

This clonotype was observed many times. The chain has TRBV28 and TRBJ2-7, with D possibly called TRBD1 or TRBD2 (5 bases each). The CDR3 covers 16 residues. Per germline, CDR1 MDHEN and CDR2 SYDVKM. The V gene lost 5 bases and the J gene lost 5 bases, with 22 bases spanning the gap. As DNA, the CDR3 is TGTGCCAGCAGTGAAACCGGGACCATCGGTCGGGACGAGCAGTACTTC. Amino acid sequence: CASSETGTIGRDEQYF.

The chain joins TRBV2 to TRBJ1-4, with TRBD1 matching 10 bases. V shed 6 bases and J 5 bases; nucleotides not matched to a gene: 3. The length of the CDR3 is 14 residues. Per germline, CDR1 SNHLY and CDR2 FYNNEI. Written as DNA, the CDR3 is TGTGCCAGCAGGGACAGGGGGGGAAATGAAAAACTGTTTTTT. It specifies CASRDRGGNEKLFF.

This clonotype was seen at least ten times. The genes are TRBV28 and TRBJ2-7; possibly TRBD1 for D (6 bases). CDR3 length equals 14 residues. Trimming cost V 8 bases and J 0 bases, with 14 bases left between them. Germline loops: CDR1 MDHEN, CDR2 SYDVKM. The CDR3 protein is CASGSNRASYEQYF. CDR3 in DNA: TGTGCCAGCGGCTCTAACAGGGCCTCCTACGAGCAGTACTTC.

This clonotype was found a few times. V usage is TRBV20-1 and J usage is TRBJ2-7, with 7 bases matching TRBD2. Germline V gene data show CDR1 as DFQATT and CDR2 as SNEGSKA (reference sequence). The CDR3 has 15 amino acids. With 4 bases clipped from V and 2 bases from J, the junction kept 11 bases outside the gene matches. The CDR3 sequence: CSAMGGGSRAYEQYF. In DNA form, the CDR3 reads TGCAGTGCTATGGGCGGCGGGAGTAGGGCCTACGAGCAGTACTTC.

The chain carries TRBV2 and TRBJ1-5, with a possible D match to TRBD1 (6 bases). This CDR3 spans 15 amino acids. The germline CDR1 and CDR2 sequences are SNHLY and FYNNEI. V lost 8 bases and J lost 0, with 14 bases in between. CDR3 sequence: CASHTDSYSNQPQHF. Here the CDR3 DNA reads TGTGCCAGCCACACGGACAGCTATAGCAATCAGCCCCAGCATTTT.

The chain combines TRBV5-1 with TRBJ2-2; 7 nucleotides line up with TRBD1. V was pared by 4 bases and J by 5 bases, with 11 bases of the junction left unmatched. Germline V CDR1 and CDR2: SGHRS, YFSETQ. CDR3 length: 16 residues. In DNA, the CDR3 is TGCGCCAGCAGCCACACAGACAGGGTAGTTACCGGGGAGCTGTTTTTT. Its protein is CASSHTDRVVTGELFF.

This clonotype has a handful of counts. The chain uses TRBV3-1 and TRBJ1-6; a weak D match, TRBD1 (5 bases). The CDR3 is 12 residues long. Germline CDR1 and CDR2: LGHDT and YNNKEL (reference sequence). V lost 1 base, J lost 15 bases, and 10 bases lay in between. The CDR3 loop reads CASSQGRGDLHF. CDR3 sequence (DNA): TGTGCCAGCAGCCAAGGTCGGGGGGACCTCCACTTT.

There are a few counts of this clonotype. This chain joins TRBV6-2 or TRBV6-3 and TRBJ2-7; a possible D gene is TRBD2 (6 bases). CDR1 and CDR2 (germline): MNHEY, SVGEGT. The CDR3 sequence is 15 residues long. V lost 0 bases and J lost 2, with 11 bases in between. The CDR3 reads CASSYSARGTYEQYF. The CDR3 bases are TGTGCCAGCAGTTACTCGGCGCGGGGAACCTACGAGCAGTACTTC.

This clonotype was detected ten times or more. This chain uses TRBV5-1 with TRBJ2-7; no clear D gene. From germline, CDR1 is SGHRS and CDR2 YFSETQ. The CDR3 spans 13 residues. Trimming stripped 2 bases from V and 0 bases from J, with 6 bases between. In DNA, the CDR3 is TGCGCCAGCAGCTTTGTTAGCTCCTACGAGCAGTACTTC. This encodes CASSFVSSYEQYF.

Remarks on this clonotype: A much larger clone is a single base away; this may be a read error. The missing conserved phenylalanine or tryptophan at the end of this CDR3 makes a read error likely. The chain has TRBV28 and TRBJ1-4, with D tentatively TRBD1 (5 bases). This CDR3 spans 16 amino acids. Trimming stripped 3 bases from V and 5 bases from J, with 16 bases between. In germline, CDR1 is MDHEN, CDR2 SYDVKM. For the CDR3, the DNA is TGTGCCAGCAGTTTGTCTGATTTGACAGCCAATGAAAAACTGTTTTCT. It is translated as CASSLSDLTANEKLFS.

This clonotype was seen a few times. The chain joins TRBV6-1 to TRBJ1-2; D gene unclear. The CDR3 is made up of 16 amino acids. CDR1 is MNHNS, CDR2 SASEGT, per germline. Between the trimmed V and J ends, which lost 5 bases and 4 bases, there was a span of 20 bases. The CDR3 nucleotides are TGTGCCAGCAGTCCCCCCGCTTCCGGGGTAGGCTATGGCTACACCTTC. Its protein is CASSPPASGVGYGYTF.

J is TRBJ1-6 and V is TRBV2; the match to TRBD1 covers 7 bases. Germline loops: CDR1 SNHLY, CDR2 FYNNEI. The CDR3 consists of 13 residues. The junction had 4 bases not matched to a gene; V was cut back by 7 bases and J by 7 bases. The CDR3 loop is CASTLTGNSPLHF. The DNA for the CDR3 is TGTGCCAGCACCTTGACAGGGAATTCACCCCTCCACTTT.

This clonotype has more than one count but fewer than ten. This chain connects TRBV6-2 or TRBV6-3 to TRBJ2-6; the D is unclear. In germline, CDR1 is MNHEY, CDR2 SVGEGT. The CDR3 sequence is 15 residues long. With 1 base removed from V and 3 bases from J, the gap between germline ends came to 7 bases. This CDR3 reads CASSYWVGGANVLTF. The CDR3 DNA is TGTGCCAGCAGTTACTGGGTTGGTGGGGCCAACGTCCTGACTTTC.

V usage is TRBV4-2 and J usage is TRBJ2-1, with TRBD1 matching 10 bases. Trimming cost V 5 bases and J 10 bases; bases outside gene matches: 8. CDR1 LGHNA and CDR2 YNFKEQ come from the germline V gene. This CDR3 contains 14 residues. The chain's CDR3 is CASSAGTGVDEQFF. The CDR3 DNA sequence: TGTGCCAGCAGCGCCGGGACAGGGGTGGACGAGCAGTTCTTC.

As to this clonotype: Since a much larger clone is just one base distant, this may be a read error. The genes are TRBV14 and TRBJ2-3; no clear D. This CDR3 contains 15 residues. V lost 4 bases and J lost 2, with 13 bases in between. Germline lookup yields CDR1 SGHDN and CDR2 FVKESK. The CDR3 loop is CASSRERHVTDTQYF. The CDR3 nucleotides read TGTGCCAGCAGCCGAGAAAGACATGTCACAGATACGCAGTATTTT.

This clonotype appeared many times. Its ends do not fully match the called genes, so a read error is possible. V is TRBV20-1 and J is TRBJ2-1; tentative D call: TRBD1 (8 bases). The CDR3 is 12 residues long. Germline CDR1 reads DFQATT; CDR2 reads SNEGSKA (reference sequence). The CDR3 coding sequence is TGCAGTGCTAAGGGGGGAGGACAGGGAGGGGTCTTC. This encodes CSAKGGGQGGVF.

This clonotype was seen only a few times. The CDR3 DNA is TGCGCCAGCAGTGAGAGCTCTAGCGGGATAATCACAGATACGCAGTATTTT. Protein product: CASSESSSGIITDTQYF. The gene calls are TRBV10-1 and TRBJ2-3; 9 bases agree with TRBD2. The germline gives CDR1 WNHNN, CDR2 SYGVQD (reference sequence). The CDR3 has 17 amino acids. V lost 2 bases, J lost 2 bases, and 8 bases stayed unmatched.

This clonotype was counted many times. The genes are TRBV27 and TRBJ2-1; D is unresolved. In germline, CDR1 is MNHEY, CDR2 SMNVEV (reference sequence). The CDR3 runs 13 residues. Trimming left V 5 bases short and J 3 bases short, with 8 bases between. CDR3 bases: TGTGCCAGCAGTACCCTCAACTACAATGAGCAGTTCTTC. Translated: CASSTLNYNEQFF.

This clonotype showed up many times. The gene calls are TRBV29-1 and TRBJ1-2; perhaps TRBD1 as D (5 bases). The V gene's germline CDR1 is SQVTM and CDR2 ANQGSEA. V dropped 5 bases and J dropped 4 bases, with 14 bases sitting between them. The CDR3 loop spans 13 amino acids. CDR3 DNA: TGCAGCGTTCTCTTTGCGACAGCCTATGGCTACACCTTC. Translated, it gives CSVLFATAYGYTF.

This clonotype came up many times. The chain links TRBV12-3 or TRBV12-4 to TRBJ2-1, with D uncertain. V lost 2 bases, J lost 0 bases, and 5 bases lay in between. The CDR3 consists of 14 residues. The CDR3 here is CASSLQLSYNEQFF. The CDR3 nucleotides are TGTGCCAGCAGTTTACAGCTCTCCTACAATGAGCAGTTCTTC.

In its sample, this clonotype was seen a few times. The chain is built from TRBV27 and TRBJ1-4; D gene ambiguous. Germline lookup yields CDR1 MNHEY and CDR2 SMNVEV (reference sequence). Deletions cut 3 bases from V and 5 bases from J, with 7 bases between. This CDR3 is 13 amino acids long. The CDR3 DNA sequence: TGTGCCAGCAGTTTCGTTCCGAATGAAAAACTGTTTTTT. Amino acid sequence: CASSFVPNEKLFF.

This clonotype was counted at least ten times. The chain has TRBV4-2 and TRBJ2-5, with 10 bases fitting TRBD2. CDR1 is LGHNA and CDR2 is YNFKEQ in the germline V gene. The CDR3 covers 16 residues. V shed 0 bases and J 5 bases; nucleotides not matched to a gene: 6. The CDR3 here is CASSQDVAGGGETQYF. In DNA, the CDR3 is TGTGCCAGCAGCCAAGATGTAGCGGGAGGCGGTGAGACCCAGTACTTC.